The entry that follows covers one TCR beta chain sequence. Its antigen is as yet unknown. The sample comes from a study of blood T cells in healthy people across ages. Overall study findings and caveats: The study lacked donor CMV status, which possibly confounded expanded clonotype changes. Roughly linear declines in TCR beta diversity per million T cells occurred with age.

Every donor contributed around 10 milliliters of peripheral blood by blood draw. This CDR3 is 15 amino acids long. V was shortened by 7 bases and J by 1 base, with 16 bases between the two germline ends. Looked up from germline, CDR1 is MDHEN and CDR2 is SYDVKM. The second PCR ran roughly 7 to 11 cycles with a sample-barcoded 5' primer and J-beta primers. Each of the cDNA molecules was tagged by a template-switch adaptor with 12 random nucleotides. Each CDR3 protein is one row after TCRdb ran MiXCR on the 5' RACE reads. The sample lists hundreds of thousands of distinct CDR3 sequences, less than 80% occurring once.

The clonotype comes from a man younger than 45 in good health. V gene TRBV28 combines with J gene TRBJ1-2, with D possibly TRBD1 on 5 matching bases. The sample comprised blood. CDR3 sequence: CASTFPGDGNYGYTF. CDR3 in DNA: TGTGCCAGCACCTTTCCGGGGGACGGTAACTATGGCTACACCTTC.